Following are 21 T cell receptor beta chains from one sample sequenced in a study of T cell repertoires in aging, cancer and after chemotherapy. Amplification of TCR beta used genomic DNA extracted from peripheral blood. Rearranged V-D-J TRB sequences were amplified with a mixed TRB-A/B primer pool. TCRdb reprocessed the multiplex PCR reads via MiXCR and lists one record per CDR3 protein. The sample shows around 10,000 distinct CDR3 sequences, roughly a third of them seen only once. Sequencing used blood. The receptors come from a human donor in good health.

V is TRBV12-3 or TRBV12-4 and J is TRBJ1-1, with 7 bases fitting TRBD1. J was trimmed by 4 bases and V by 7 bases; bases with no gene match: 9. The CDR3 loop spans 14 amino acids. CDR3 region: CASTPDRVGTEAFF. CDR3 sequence (DNA): TGTGCCAGCACCCCCGACAGGGTGGGCACTGAAGCTTTCTTT.

V is TRBV20-1 and J is TRBJ1-5, with D possibly matching TRBD1 (6 bases). Germline assignment: CDR1 DFQATT and CDR2 SNEGSKA (reference sequence). The ends were cut back, 3 bases at V and 0 bases at J, with 15 bases in the middle. The CDR3 runs to 16 residues. The CDR3 DNA sequence: TGCAGTGCTAGCGCCAGGACAGACTATAGCAATCAGCCCCAGCATTTT. It is translated as CSASARTDYSNQPQHF.

The chain couples TRBV18 to TRBJ1-1; tentatively, D is TRBD1 (5 bases). This CDR3 is built from 14 residues. Trimming took off 5 bases at V and 0 bases at J, with 10 bases between the two ends. Germline CDR1 reads KGHSH; CDR2 reads LQKENI. The CDR3 nucleotides are TGTGCCAGCTCATTGGGGGAATTGAACACTGAAGCTTTCTTT. The encoded protein is CASSLGELNTEAFF.

The V gene is TRBV6-1, the J gene TRBJ1-1; 8 bases map to TRBD1. This CDR3 has 13 amino acids. In germline, CDR1 is MNHNS, CDR2 SASEGT. With 3 bases clipped from V and 3 bases from J, the junction kept 0 bases outside the gene matches. CDR3 coding DNA: TGTGCCAGCAGTGACAGGGGGCACACTGAAGCTTTCTTT. This translates into CASSDRGHTEAFF.

This clonotype was observed a handful of times. The chain recombines TRBV6-5 with TRBJ1-2, with 7 bases lining up with TRBD1. CDR3 length equals 12 residues. Losses at the gene ends were 4 bases for V and 7 bases for J; bases not matched to a gene: 3. Germline V gene lookup returns CDR1 MNHEY and CDR2 SVGAGI. For the CDR3, the DNA is TGTGCCAGCAGTTCGGGACAGCTTGGCTACACCTTC. Amino acids: CASSSGQLGYTF.

Note on this clonotype: At one of its ends the junction is not consistent with the germline gene, which may arise from a read error. This chain joins TRBV5-6 and TRBJ2-7; D is perhaps TRBD2 (5 bases). Germline V lookup: CDR1 SGHDT, CDR2 YYEEEE. CDR3 size: 21 residues. The CDR3 is CASSLAAGDGSLFFDRCEQYF. The CDR3 nucleotides read TGCGCCAGCAGCTTGGCCGCCGGGGATGGCAGCCTATTTTTTGATCGATGCGAGCAGTACTTC.

The chain combines TRBV6-5 with TRBJ2-1; D could derive from TRBD1 or TRBD2 (6 bases each). This CDR3 is built from 13 residues. The V and J ends lost 7 bases and 10 bases respectively, with 17 bases between them. Germline V gene lookup returns CDR1 MNHEY and CDR2 SVGAGI. The CDR3 nucleotides are TGTGCCAGCAACTCCCCCCCCGGGGGCGAGCAGTTCTTC. Residues: CASNSPPGGEQFF.

The chain employs TRBV11-3 and TRBJ2-7; D ambiguous. The CDR3 runs to 13 residues. V was cut by 3 bases and J by 0 bases, with 6 bases left in between. Germline CDR1 reads SGHNT; CDR2 reads YENEEA. The CDR3: CASSLGVSYEQYF. CDR3 DNA sequence: TGTGCCAGCAGCTTGGGTGTCTCCTACGAGCAGTACTTC. Full variable domain (remainder filled in from reference TRBV11-3 and TRBJ2-7): EAGVVQSPRYKIIEKKQPVAFWCNPISGHNTLYWYLQNLGQGPELLIRYENEEAVDDSQLPKDRFSAERLKGVDSTLKIQPAELGDSAVYLCASSLGVSYEQYFGPGTRLTVT.

The chain couples TRBV10-2 to TRBJ2-1, with 10 positions matching TRBD2. Germline CDR1 WSHSY, CDR2 SAAADI. Germline trimming cut 5 bases from V and 7 bases from J; bases unmatched to any gene: 8. The CDR3 totals 15 residues. The CDR3 spells CASSLAGAGVNEQFF. CDR3 nucleotides: TGCGCCAGCAGTCTAGCGGGAGCAGGCGTAAATGAGCAGTTCTTC.

The J gene is TRBJ2-2, the V gene TRBV10-3, with a tentative D call TRBD2 (5 bases). There are 15 residues in the CDR3. V lost 2 bases and J lost 0, with 7 bases in between. Germline assignment: CDR1 ENHRY and CDR2 SYGVKD. CDR3 in DNA: TGTGCCATCAGTGAGGGAGCGGCGAACACCGGGGAGCTGTTTTTT. Translation: CAISEGAANTGELFF.

This clonotype was counted once. The V gene is TRBV5-1, the J gene TRBJ1-4; D gene uncertain. The CDR3 spans 13 residues. V was trimmed by 1 base and J by 11 bases, leaving 12 bases between them. Per germline, CDR1 SGHRS and CDR2 YFSETQ. CDR3 amino acids: CASSLIPEGKLFF. The CDR3 DNA reads TGCGCCAGCAGCTTGATTCCGGAGGGTAAACTGTTTTTT.

In this sample, this clonotype is medium-sized. The V call is TRBV30, the J call TRBJ2-1; D may match TRBD1 or TRBD2 (5 bases each). Germline V CDR1 and CDR2: GTSNPN, SVGIG (reference sequence). The V end was cut by 5 bases, the J end by 10 bases, with 18 bases between. There are 13 residues in the CDR3. CDR3 DNA sequence: TGTGCCTGGGGACCTGAGGGATGGGGGGAGCAGTTCTTC. Translated, it gives CAWGPEGWGEQFF. The whole variable domain, filled in from reference TRBV30 and TRBJ2-1, reads SQTIHQWPATLVQPVGSPLSLECTVEGTSNPNLYWYRQAAGRGLQLLFYSVGIGQISSEVPQNLSASRPQDRQFILSSKKLLLSDSGFYLCAWGPEGWGEQFFGPGTRLTVL.

This chain uses TRBV30 with TRBJ1-6; TRBD1 might be the D (5 bases). Trimming took 2 bases from V and 9 from J, leaving 17 bases between them. The CDR3 consists of 15 residues. Germline V gene data show CDR1 as GTSNPN and CDR2 as SVGIG (reference sequence). The CDR3 sequence is CAWSPFSGARSPLHF. The DNA for the CDR3 is TGTGCCTGGAGTCCCTTTAGCGGGGCCCGTTCACCCCTCCACTTT.

The chain combines TRBV6-2 or TRBV6-3 with TRBJ1-2, with 8 bases aligning to TRBD1. This CDR3 contains 15 residues. J gave up 5 bases and V 5 bases, and 10 bases lay outside the gene matches. Germline CDR1 MNHEY, CDR2 SVGEGT. The CDR3: CASSPDRAQSYGYTF. The CDR3 DNA is TGTGCCAGCAGTCCGGACAGGGCGCAGTCTTATGGCTACACCTTC.

V gene TRBV6-2 or TRBV6-3 combines with J gene TRBJ2-1; 9 bases are shared with TRBD2. Germline-derived CDR1 and CDR2 are MNHEY and SVGEGT. The CDR3 totals 13 residues. V lost 10 bases and J lost 5; bases outside the gene matches: 6. In DNA, the CDR3 is TGTGCCATCACGACTAGCGGCCACAATGAGCAGTTCTTC. Its translation: CAITTSGHNEQFF.

This clonotype was seen a handful of times. V usage is TRBV5-4 and J usage is TRBJ1-4; D gene uncertain. The CDR3 is made up of 15 amino acids. V was shortened by 3 bases and J by 3 bases, with 12 bases between the two germline ends. Germline V gene data show CDR1 as SGHNT and CDR2 as YYREEE (reference sequence). CDR3: CASSSSGNPNEKLFF. The CDR3 bases are TGTGCCAGCAGCTCTAGTGGGAATCCTAATGAAAAACTGTTTTTT.

This clonotype is classed as medium-sized. In DNA form, the CDR3 reads TGTGCCAGCAGGGGACAGACCTACGAGCAGTACTTC. Translation gives CASRGQTYEQYF. The V and J genes are TRBV6-5 and TRBJ2-7, with 7 bases fitting TRBD1. CDR3 length equals 12 residues. Germline values: CDR1 MNHEY, CDR2 SVGAGI. V lost 6 bases, J lost 2 bases, and 1 base stayed unmatched.

This clonotype appeared a few times. This rearrangement joins TRBV19 to TRBJ1-5, with D possibly being TRBD1 (5 bases). CDR1 is LNHDA, CDR2 SQIVND, per germline (reference sequence). The CDR3 covers 14 residues. The V end was cut by 2 bases, the J end by 1 base, with 6 bases between. The CDR3 nucleotides are TGTGCCAGTAGTATAAGGGACAGCAATCAGCCCCAGCATTTT. The encoded protein is CASSIRDSNQPQHF.

For the CDR3, the DNA is TGTGCCATCAGTGATGGAAGCGGGGGGTACAATGAGCAGTTCTTC. Residues: CAISDGSGGYNEQFF. The chain recombines TRBV10-3 with TRBJ2-1; 9 bases match TRBD2. V lost 3 bases and J lost 4; bases outside the gene matches: 4. This CDR3 is built from 15 residues. CDR1 and CDR2 from the germline V gene are ENHRY and SYGVKD.

The J gene is TRBJ1-6, the V gene TRBV12-5; unclear D gene. V gave up 10 bases and J gave up 8 bases, with 21 bases separating them. Germline lookup yields CDR1 LGHNT and CDR2 FRNRAP. The CDR3 has 15 amino acids. The CDR3 reads CATLTFLRADSPLHF. In DNA form, the CDR3 reads TGTGCTACCTTGACCTTTCTGCGTGCCGATTCACCCCTCCACTTT. Supplemented by reference TRBV12-5 and TRBJ1-6, the full variable domain reads DARVTQTPRHKVTEMGQEVTMRCQPILGHNTVFWYRQTMMQGLELLAYFRNRAPLDDSGMPKDRFSAEMPDATLATLKIQPSEPRDSAVYFCATLTFLRADSPLHFGNGTRLTVT.

The gene calls are TRBV7-9 and TRBJ2-7, with a possible D match to TRBD1 (5 bases). The V end lost 5 bases, the J end lost 2 bases, and 7 bases lay between the germline ends. The CDR3 loop spans 12 amino acids. CDR1 SEHNR and CDR2 FQNEAQ come from the germline V gene (reference sequence). This CDR3 is CASSLGAYEQYF. The CDR3 DNA reads as TGTGCCAGCAGCCTAGGGGCCTACGAGCAGTACTTC.